Here is one T cell receptor (beta chain) with its context. What it binds is not known. Expressed TCRB transcripts were sequenced because the isolated RNA had all been reverse transcribed beforehand. The table came from immunoSEQ multiplex PCR; TCRdb's copy has only in-frame clones and leaves some out. Of about 41,000 clones listed, 65% to 70% are singletons. The data originate from a study of beta chain features in type 1 diabetes. Germline V gives CDR1 MGHRA, CDR2 YSYEKL. This CDR3 region has 19 residues. Losses at the gene ends were 0 bases for V and 1 base for J; bases not matched to a gene: 11. Study-wide points: In every one of the four CD4+ subsets, TCRB CDR3s were moderately but significantly shorter in Type 1 diabetes patients. Comparison showed that naive, central memory and Treg TCRB repertoires appeared more similar among patients than among healthy donors.

Sequencing was done on a sample of Tregs from blood. The sequence was obtained from a man younger than 40 with type 1 diabetes. Some clones in this sample may be carry-over from other donors' samples. V gene TRBV4-1 combines with J gene TRBJ2-5, with TRBD2 matching over 10 bases. The CDR3 sequence is CASSQDWGLAGVFQETQYF. The CDR3 region has the DNA TGCGCCAGCAGCCAAGATTGGGGTCTAGCGGGGGTGTTCCAAGAGACCCAGTACTTC.